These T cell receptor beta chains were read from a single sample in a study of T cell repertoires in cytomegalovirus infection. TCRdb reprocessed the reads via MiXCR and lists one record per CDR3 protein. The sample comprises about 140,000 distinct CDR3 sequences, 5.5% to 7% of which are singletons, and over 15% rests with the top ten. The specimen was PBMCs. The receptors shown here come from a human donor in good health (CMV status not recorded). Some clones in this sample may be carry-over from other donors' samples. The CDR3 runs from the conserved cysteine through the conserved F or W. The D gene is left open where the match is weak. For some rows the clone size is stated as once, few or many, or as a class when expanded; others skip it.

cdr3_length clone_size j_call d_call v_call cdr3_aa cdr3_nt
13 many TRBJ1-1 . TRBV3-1 CASSSRRDSEAFF TGTGCCAGCAGCTCTCGTCGGGATTCTGAAGCTTTCTTT
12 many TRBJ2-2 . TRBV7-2 CASSPPFRELFF TGTGCCAGCAGCCCCCCGTTTCGAGAGCTGTTTTTT
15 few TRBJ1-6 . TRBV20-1 CSARRGEGYNSPLHF TGCAGTGCTAGAAGGGGAGAGGGGTATAATTCACCCCTCCACTTT
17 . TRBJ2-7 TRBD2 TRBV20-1 CSARDPSGGVSSYEQYF TGCAGTGCTAGAGATCCTAGCGGGGGTGTGAGCTCCTACGAGCAGTACTTC
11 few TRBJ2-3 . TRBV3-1 CASSQPVTQYF TGTGCCAGCAGCCAACCCGTTACGCAGTATTTT
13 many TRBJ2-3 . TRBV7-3 CASSENTGDTQYF TGTGCCAGCAGCGAAAATACAGGAGATACGCAGTATTTT
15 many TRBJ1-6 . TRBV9 CASRSSDGSNSPLHF TGTGCCAGCAGGAGTTCGGACGGATCGAATTCACCCCTCCACTTT
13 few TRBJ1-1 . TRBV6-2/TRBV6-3 CATEGGGSTEAFF TGTGCCACCGAAGGGGGAGGTAGCACTGAAGCTTTCTTT
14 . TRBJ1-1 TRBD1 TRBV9 CASSKGQMNTEAFF TGTGCCAGCAGCAAGGGACAGATGAACACTGAAGCTTTCTTT
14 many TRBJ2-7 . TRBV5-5 CASSLERQTYEQYF TGTGCCAGCAGCTTGGAGCGGCAAACCTACGAGCAGTACTTC
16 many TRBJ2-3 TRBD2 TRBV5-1 CASSLGLAEYTDTQYF TGCGCCAGCAGCTTGGGACTAGCGGAATATACAGATACGCAGTATTTT
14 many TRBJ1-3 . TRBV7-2 CASSPLTAGNTIYF TGTGCCAGCAGCCCCCTAACAGCTGGAAACACCATATATTTT
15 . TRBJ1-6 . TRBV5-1 CASSSPVGGGSPLHF TGCGCCAGCAGCTCCCCCGTGGGCGGCGGCTCACCCCTCCACTTT
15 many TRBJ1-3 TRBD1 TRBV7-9 CASSLGQAVKNTIYF TGTGCCAGCAGCTTGGGACAGGCCGTCAAGAACACCATATATTTT
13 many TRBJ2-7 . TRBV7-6 CASSLDQQYEQYF TGTGCCAGCAGCTTAGACCAACAATACGAGCAGTACTTC
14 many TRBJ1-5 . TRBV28 CASSVTGLNQPQHF TGTGCCAGCAGTGTGACAGGCCTCAATCAGCCCCAGCATTTT
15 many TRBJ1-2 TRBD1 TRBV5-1 CASSLASAGGDGYTF TGCGCCAGCAGCTTGGCCTCGGCAGGGGGCGATGGCTACACCTTC
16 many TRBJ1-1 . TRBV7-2 CASSPRAGTPNTEAFF TGTGCCAGCAGCCCTAGAGCGGGGACACCGAACACTGAAGCTTTCTTT
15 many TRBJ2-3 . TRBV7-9 CASSLSGAGSDTQYF TGTGCCAGCAGCTTATCGGGGGCCGGCTCAGATACGCAGTATTTT
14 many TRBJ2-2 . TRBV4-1 CASSEILLAGELFF TGCGCCAGCAGCGAGATCCTACTCGCCGGGGAGCTGTTTTTT
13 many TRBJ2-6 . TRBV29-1 CSVKSSGANVLTF TGCAGCGTGAAAAGCTCTGGGGCCAACGTCCTGACTTTC
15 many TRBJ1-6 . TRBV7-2 CASSLAQGGRSPLHF TGTGCCAGCAGCTTAGCGCAGGGAGGGCGTTCACCCCTCCACTTT
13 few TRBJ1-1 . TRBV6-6 CASRIDLNTEAFF TGTGCCAGCAGGATCGATTTGAACACTGAAGCTTTCTTT
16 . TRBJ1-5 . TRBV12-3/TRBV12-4 CASSSRGGPWNQPQHF TGTGCCAGCAGTTCGCGTGGGGGTCCCTGGAATCAGCCCCAGCATTTT
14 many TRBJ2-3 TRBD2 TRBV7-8 CASSDSGGMDTQYF TGTGCCAGCAGCGACAGCGGGGGCATGGATACGCAGTATTTT
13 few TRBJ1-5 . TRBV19 CASTQYSNQPQHF TGTGCCAGTACCCAATATAGCAATCAGCCCCAGCATTTT